Shown below are 9 T cell receptor beta chains from a single sample sequenced in a study of T cells in Graves' hyperthyroidism and ophthalmopathy (dated by TCRdb to about 2019). Library preparation employed multiplex PCR. The instrument was an Illumina HiSeq 2000. TCR beta CDR3 regions were amplified from RNA transcripts. A first-round RT-PCR of the TCR CDR3 used the HTBI primer set with the Qiagen OneStep RT-PCR kit. The public sequencing data were trimmed at Q25 with fastp and processed into clonotypes with MiXCR by TCRdb, which kept only in-frame beta chains. Each CDR3 protein appears once, grouped with its most common genes and DNA. Counted in this sample were 490,000 or so distinct CDR3 sequences; roughly 23% of them appeared once. Of the sample, around 54% is held by the ten largest clones. Input material: blood. The receptors were sampled from a woman in her 70s with Graves' ophthalmopathy.

This clonotype was observed at least ten times. The chain joins TRBV11-3 to TRBJ2-3, with TRBD2 identical over 12 bases. Germline values: CDR1 SGHNT, CDR2 YENEEA. This CDR3 region has 17 residues. V dropped 1 base and J dropped 4; count of bases not matched to a gene: 6. The CDR3 spells CASSLGLAGDGPDTQYF. CDR3 bases: TGTGCCAGCAGCTTAGGACTAGCGGGAGACGGTCCAGATACGCAGTATTTT. Using reference TRBV11-3 and TRBJ2-3 for the parts outside the CDR3, the full variable domain is EAGVVQSPRYKIIEKKQPVAFWCNPISGHNTLYWYLQNLGQGPELLIRYENEEAVDDSQLPKDRFSAERLKGVDSTLKIQPAELGDSAVYLCASSLGLAGDGPDTQYFGPGTRLTVL.

The chain employs TRBV7-2 and TRBJ2-5, with a tentative D call TRBD1 (6 bases). The V end lost 5 bases, the J end lost 4 bases, and 14 bases lay between the germline ends. This CDR3 is built from 14 residues. Germline CDR1 is SGHTA and CDR2 is FQGNSA. CDR3 region: CASSPFTGRETQYF. The CDR3, as DNA: TGTGCCAGCAGCCCTTTTACAGGGAGAGAGACCCAGTACTTC. The entire variable domain, with the rest obtained from reference TRBV7-2 and TRBJ2-5, is as follows: GAGVSQSPSNKVTEKGKDVELRCDPISGHTALYWYRQSLGQGLEFLIYFQGNSAPDKSGLPSDRFSAERTGGSVSTLTIQRTQQEDSAVYLCASSPFTGRETQYFGPGTRLLVL.

This clonotype was detected once. This chain uses TRBV20-1 with TRBJ1-5; 9 bases match TRBD1. CDR1 DFQATT and CDR2 SNEGSKA come from the germline V gene (reference sequence). Germline trimming cut 2 bases from V and 3 bases from J; bases unmatched to any gene: 2. The CDR3 sequence is 14 residues long. The CDR3 region has the DNA TGCAGTGCTAGACTACAGGGGGCCAATCAGCCCCAGCATTTT. This codes for CSARLQGANQPQHF.

There are a few counts of this clonotype. J is TRBJ2-3 and V is TRBV10-3; D may match TRBD1 or TRBD2 (5 bases each). The CDR3 has 15 residues. Germline V gene lookup returns CDR1 ENHRY and CDR2 SYGVKD. V was clipped by 4 bases and J by 0 bases, with 11 bases between them. This CDR3 reads CAISARGPSTDTQYF. In DNA, the CDR3 is TGTGCCATCAGTGCAAGGGGACCTAGCACAGATACGCAGTATTTT.

J is TRBJ2-7 and V is TRBV7-9, with D possibly TRBD2 on 5 matching bases. The germline V gene encodes CDR1 SEHNR and CDR2 FQNEAQ (reference sequence). The V and J ends lost 8 bases and 6 bases respectively, with 14 bases between them. The CDR3 totals 12 residues. The CDR3 loop is CASRTRRGEQYF. DNA of the CDR3: TGTGCCAGCCGAACAAGACGGGGCGAGCAGTACTTC.

This clonotype has ten or more counts. V usage is TRBV27 and J usage is TRBJ2-2; TRBD1 might be the D (6 bases). The V gene's germline CDR1 is MNHEY and CDR2 SMNVEV (reference sequence). V lost 5 bases, J lost 1 base, and 11 bases lay in between. This CDR3 contains 15 residues. The CDR3, as DNA: TGTGCCAGCAGTCAAGGACAGTTGAACACCGGGGAGCTGTTTTTT. It is translated as CASSQGQLNTGELFF.

The genes are TRBV20-1 and TRBJ2-3; 14 nucleotides match TRBD2. Germline V lookup: CDR1 DFQATT, CDR2 SNEGSKA (reference sequence). V was pared by 3 bases and J by 4 bases, with 3 bases of the junction left unmatched. This CDR3 comprises 15 residues. This chain's CDR3 is CSARTSGRGADTQYF. The DNA for the CDR3 is TGCAGTGCTAGGACTAGCGGGAGGGGCGCAGATACGCAGTATTTT.

This sequence joins TRBV28 and TRBJ2-4; TRBD2 might be the D (6 bases). Germline V lookup: CDR1 MDHEN, CDR2 SYDVKM. V lost 6 bases to trimming and J lost 0 bases, with 15 bases between them. The CDR3 has 16 amino acids. The CDR3: CASSTPGVGAKNIQYF. Written as DNA, the CDR3 is TGTGCCAGCAGCACCCCGGGAGTGGGAGCCAAAAACATTCAGTACTTC.

The chain joins TRBV27 to TRBJ2-7; 9 bases agree with TRBD1. There are 17 residues in the CDR3. In germline, CDR1 is MNHEY, CDR2 SMNVEV (reference sequence). Losses at the gene ends were 6 bases for V and 4 bases for J; bases not matched to a gene: 16. The CDR3 nucleotides are TGTGCCAGCAGGACGTTTTACAGGGGGCCCCCTCCATACGAGCAGTACTTC. Its protein product is CASRTFYRGPPPYEQYF.